The source of this T cell receptor beta chain is a study of T cell clonality in common variable immunodeficiency. The table lists this clone with many counts. At one boundary the junction diverges from the germline segment, which might be a read error. Sequencing ends 3 residues short of the CDR3 end; the germline J gene provides the rest. Looked up from germline, CDR1 is SSHAT and CDR2 is FNYEAQ (reference sequence). The CDR3 has 16 residues. Data came from immunoSEQ multiplex PCR; TCRdb stores just in-frame clones and leaves some out. The table records about 35,000 clones without singletons, the ten largest covering about 1%.

The TCR was taken from a person between 18 and 75 years old in good health. The chain combines TRBV7-7 with TRBJ2-7; possible D gene TRBD2, 5 bases. The sample taken for sequencing was peripheral blood mononuclear cells. The chain's CDR3 is CASSLASWQSSYEQYF. Partial CDR3 DNA: TGTGCTAGCAGCTTAGCGTCGTGGCAGAGCTCCTACGAG.